Listed below are T cell receptor beta chains from one sample, sequenced in a study of T cell repertoires in cytomegalovirus infection. TCRdb passed the reads through MiXCR, listing each CDR3 protein once. Among about 300,000 distinct CDR3 sequences listed, around 10% were seen once. The sample was PBMCs. The receptors shown here come from a human donor in good health (CMV status not recorded). Some clones in this sample may be carry-over from other donors' samples. Each CDR3 is given with its conserved first and last residue. The D gene is left open where the match is weak. Some rows mark clone size as missing; the rest say once, few, many or name a class of expanded clone.

>many|NA|TRBV6-5|TRBJ2-2
CASSPGFRELFF
TGTGCCAGCAGCCCTGGATTCCGGGAGCTGTTTTTT
>many|NA|TRBV6-1|TRBJ2-1
CASSGSGVNYNEQFF
TGTGCCAGCAGTGGATCGGGGGTAAACTACAATGAGCAGTTCTTC
>NA|NA|TRBV29-1|TRBJ1-1
CSVEHRALNTEAFF
TGCAGCGTGGAGCACCGGGCCTTGAACACTGAAGCTTTCTTT
>NA|NA|TRBV20-1|TRBJ2-7
CSAPFYRVYEQYF
TGCAGTGCCCCATTCTACAGGGTCTACGAGCAGTACTTC
>many|TRBD2|TRBV4-1|TRBJ2-4
CASSQSGGATEDIQYF
TGCGCCAGCAGCCAATCCGGGGGGGCCACTGAGGACATTCAGTACTTC
>many|NA|TRBV20-1|TRBJ2-1
CSARALQSFEQFF
TGCAGTGCTAGAGCCCTCCAGTCCTTTGAGCAGTTCTTC
>many|NA|TRBV20-1|TRBJ1-2
CSVEDLANYGYTF
TGCAGTGTAGAGGACTTAGCTAACTATGGCTACACCTTC
>few|NA|TRBV27|TRBJ2-3
CASRFRGVGTDTQYF
TGTGCCAGCCGTTTTCGGGGCGTGGGCACAGATACGCAGTATTTT
>many|NA|TRBV5-1|TRBJ2-5
CASSLVGLYETQYF
TGCGCCAGCAGCTTAGTGGGGCTTTACGAGACCCAGTACTTC
>many|NA|TRBV20-1|TRBJ2-5
CSARNPTEPQETQYF
TGCAGTGCGAGGAACCCGACAGAACCTCAAGAGACCCAGTACTTC
>few|TRBD1|TRBV3-1|TRBJ2-2
CASSAGSGGTGELFF
TGTGCCAGCAGCGCAGGGTCAGGGGGCACCGGGGAGCTGTTTTTT
>many|TRBD1|TRBV7-9|TRBJ1-1
CASSSSGQGDTEAFF
TGTGCCAGCAGCTCGTCGGGACAGGGAGACACTGAAGCTTTCTTT
>many|NA|TRBV4-3|TRBJ2-3
CASSQDLGTDTQYF
TGCGCCAGCAGCCAAGATTTGGGGACAGATACGCAGTATTTT
>NA|NA|TRBV3-1|TRBJ2-1
CASSHDPRGIYNEQFF
TGTGCCAGCAGCCATGATCCTAGGGGAATCTACAATGAGCAGTTCTTC
>few|NA|TRBV28|TRBJ1-6
CASTLGPGRNNSPLHF
TGTGCCAGCACCCTTGGGCCCGGAAGGAATAATTCACCCCTCCACTTT
>many|TRBD1|TRBV6-5|TRBJ1-1
CASSPVNRGGTEAFF
TGTGCCAGCAGTCCCGTGAACAGGGGGGGCACTGAAGCTTTCTTT
>NA|NA|TRBV29-1|TRBJ1-2
CSVEGGAKGYTF
TGCAGCGTTGAGGGGGGGGCTAAGGGCTACACCTTC
>many|NA|TRBV14|TRBJ2-6
CASSQDLVGQRGSGANVLTF
TGTGCCAGCAGCCAAGATCTGGTAGGACAGCGGGGCTCTGGGGCCAACGTCCTGACTTTC
>many|NA|TRBV10-3|TRBJ2-5
CAIRDREVRETQYF
TGTGCCATCCGAGACAGGGAGGTCCGAGAGACCCAGTACTTC
>many|TRBD1|TRBV6-2/TRBV6-3|TRBJ2-2
CASRVGTGFFPNTGELFF
TGTGCCAGCAGGGTCGGGACAGGGTTTTTCCCGAACACCGGGGAGCTGTTTTTT
>many|TRBD2|TRBV28|TRBJ2-1
CASSGASGGPSSYNEQFF
TGTGCCAGCAGTGGGGCTAGCGGGGGGCCCAGCTCCTACAATGAGCAGTTCTTC
>many|NA|TRBV4-1|TRBJ2-3
CASSQLTDTQYF
TGCGCCAGCAGCCAGCTCACAGATACGCAGTATTTT